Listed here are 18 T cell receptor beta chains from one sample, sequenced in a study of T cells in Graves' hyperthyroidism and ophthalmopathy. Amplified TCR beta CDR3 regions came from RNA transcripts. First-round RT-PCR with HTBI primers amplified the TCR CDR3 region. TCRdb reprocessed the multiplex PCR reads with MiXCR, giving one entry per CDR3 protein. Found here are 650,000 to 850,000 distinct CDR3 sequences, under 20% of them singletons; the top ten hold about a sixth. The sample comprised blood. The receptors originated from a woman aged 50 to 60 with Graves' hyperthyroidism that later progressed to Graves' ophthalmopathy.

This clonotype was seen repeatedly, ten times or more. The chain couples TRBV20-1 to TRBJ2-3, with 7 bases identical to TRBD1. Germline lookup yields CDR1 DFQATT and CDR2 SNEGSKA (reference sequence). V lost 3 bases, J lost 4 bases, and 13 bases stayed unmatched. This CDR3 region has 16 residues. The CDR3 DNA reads TGCAGTGCTAGTCATAGGCAGGGGGACGTATCAGATACGCAGTATTTT. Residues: CSASHRQGDVSDTQYF.

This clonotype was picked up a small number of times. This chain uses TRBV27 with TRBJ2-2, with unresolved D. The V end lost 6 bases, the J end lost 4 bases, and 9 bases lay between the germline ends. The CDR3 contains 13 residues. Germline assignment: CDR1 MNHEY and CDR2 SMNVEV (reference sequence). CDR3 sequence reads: CASRKITTGELFF. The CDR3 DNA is TGTGCCAGCAGAAAAATAACCACCGGGGAGCTGTTTTTT.

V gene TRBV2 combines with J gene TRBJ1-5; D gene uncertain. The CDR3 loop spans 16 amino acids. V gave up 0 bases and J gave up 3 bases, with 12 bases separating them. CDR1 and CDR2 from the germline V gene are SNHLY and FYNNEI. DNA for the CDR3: TGTGCCAGCAGTGAAGCGAAAGGTAGGGACAATCAGCCCCAGCATTTT. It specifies CASSEAKGRDNQPQHF.

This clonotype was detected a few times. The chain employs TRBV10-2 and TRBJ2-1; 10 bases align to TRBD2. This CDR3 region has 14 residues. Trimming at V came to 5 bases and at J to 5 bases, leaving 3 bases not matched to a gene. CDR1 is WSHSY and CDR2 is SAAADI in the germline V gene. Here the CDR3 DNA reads TGCGCCAGCAGTTTTGGGACTAGCGACAATGAGCAGTTCTTC. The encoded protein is CASSFGTSDNEQFF.

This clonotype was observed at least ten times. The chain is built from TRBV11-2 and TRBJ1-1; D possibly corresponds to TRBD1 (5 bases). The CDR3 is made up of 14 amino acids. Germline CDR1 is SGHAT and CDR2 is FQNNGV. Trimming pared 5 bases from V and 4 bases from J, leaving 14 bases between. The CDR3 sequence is CASSLSPGGTEAFF. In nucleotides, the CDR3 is TGTGCCAGCAGCCTATCTCCGGGGGGCACTGAAGCTTTCTTT.

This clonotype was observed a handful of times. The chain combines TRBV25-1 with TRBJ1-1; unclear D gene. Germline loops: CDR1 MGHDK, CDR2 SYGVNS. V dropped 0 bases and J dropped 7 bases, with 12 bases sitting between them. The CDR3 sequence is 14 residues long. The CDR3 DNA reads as TGTGCCAGCAGTGAATACCTCACTCCGAGTGAAGCTTTCTTT. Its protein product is CASSEYLTPSEAFF.

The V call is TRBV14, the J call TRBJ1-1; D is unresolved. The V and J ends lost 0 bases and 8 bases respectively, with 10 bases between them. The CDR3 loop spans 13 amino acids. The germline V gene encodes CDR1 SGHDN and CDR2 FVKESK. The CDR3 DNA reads TGTGCCAGCAGCCAAGACGGTCGGCCCGAAGCTTTCTTT. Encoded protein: CASSQDGRPEAFF.

The CDR3 is CASIAISGGLGYTF. The CDR3 bases are TGTGCCAGCATTGCCATATCAGGGGGCCTGGGCTACACCTTC. The chain uses TRBV6-1 and TRBJ1-2, with 8 bases lining up with TRBD1. The junction had 12 bases not matched to a gene; V was cut back by 7 bases and J by 8 bases. The CDR3 consists of 14 residues. CDR1 and CDR2 from the germline V gene are MNHNS and SASEGT.

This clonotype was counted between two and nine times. This CDR3 is CASSLEGLAGYTF. DNA of the CDR3: TGTGCCAGCAGCTTAGAGGGACTCGCTGGCTACACCTTC. The rearrangement uses TRBV7-9 and TRBJ1-2; weak D call: TRBD1 (5 bases). This CDR3 contains 13 residues. From germline, CDR1 is SEHNR and CDR2 FQNEAQ (reference sequence). The V and J ends lost 1 base and 7 bases respectively, with 10 bases between them.

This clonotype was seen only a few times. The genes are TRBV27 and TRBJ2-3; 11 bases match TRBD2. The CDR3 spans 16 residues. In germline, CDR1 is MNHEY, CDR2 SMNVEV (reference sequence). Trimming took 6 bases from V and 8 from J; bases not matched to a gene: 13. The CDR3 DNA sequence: TGTGCCAGCAGGTTCCCCACTAGCGGGGGCCCGGGTACGCAGTATTTT. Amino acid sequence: CASRFPTSGGPGTQYF.

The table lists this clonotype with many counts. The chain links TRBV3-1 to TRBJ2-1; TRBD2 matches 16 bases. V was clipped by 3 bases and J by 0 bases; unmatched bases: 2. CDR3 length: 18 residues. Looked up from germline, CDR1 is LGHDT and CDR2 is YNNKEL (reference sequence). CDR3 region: CASSQGLAGGSSYNEQFF. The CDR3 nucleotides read TGTGCCAGCAGCCAGGGACTAGCGGGGGGGAGCTCCTACAATGAGCAGTTCTTC.

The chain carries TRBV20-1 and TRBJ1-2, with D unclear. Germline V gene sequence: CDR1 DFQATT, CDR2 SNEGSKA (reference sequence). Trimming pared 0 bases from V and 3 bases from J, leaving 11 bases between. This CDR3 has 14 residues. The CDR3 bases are TGCAGTGCTAGAGATGGGCCGGCCGACTATGGCTACACCTTC. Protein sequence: CSARDGPADYGYTF.

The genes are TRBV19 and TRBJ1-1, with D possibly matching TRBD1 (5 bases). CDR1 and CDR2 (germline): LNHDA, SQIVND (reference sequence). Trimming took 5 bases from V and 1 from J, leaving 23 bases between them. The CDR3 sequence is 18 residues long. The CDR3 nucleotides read TGTGCCAGTAGTGCATCCGGGACGGCTAATAGTTGGAACACTGAAGCTTTCTTT. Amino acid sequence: CASSASGTANSWNTEAFF.

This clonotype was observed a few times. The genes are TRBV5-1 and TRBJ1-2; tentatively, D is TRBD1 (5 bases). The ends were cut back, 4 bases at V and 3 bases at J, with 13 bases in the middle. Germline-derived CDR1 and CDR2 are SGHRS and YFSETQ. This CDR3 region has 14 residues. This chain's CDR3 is CASSEGVVDYGYTF. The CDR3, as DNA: TGCGCCAGCAGCGAAGGGGTGGTGGACTATGGCTACACCTTC.

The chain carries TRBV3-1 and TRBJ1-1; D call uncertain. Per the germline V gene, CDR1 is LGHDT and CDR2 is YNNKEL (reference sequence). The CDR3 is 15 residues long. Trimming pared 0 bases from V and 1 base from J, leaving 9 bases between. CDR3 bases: TGTGCCAGCAGCCAAGATAACGGAAAGAACACTGAAGCTTTCTTT. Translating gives CASSQDNGKNTEAFF.

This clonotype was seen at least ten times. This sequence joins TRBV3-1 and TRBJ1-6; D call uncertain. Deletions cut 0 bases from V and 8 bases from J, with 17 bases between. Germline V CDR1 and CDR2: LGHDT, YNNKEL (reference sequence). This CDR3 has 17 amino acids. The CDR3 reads CASSQDAVDYGDSPLHF. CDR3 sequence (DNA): TGTGCCAGCAGCCAAGATGCGGTAGACTACGGCGATTCACCCCTCCACTTT. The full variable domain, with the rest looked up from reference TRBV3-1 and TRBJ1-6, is DTAVSQTPKYLVTQMGNDKSIKCEQNLGHDTMYWYKQDSKKFLKIMFSYNNKELIINETVPNRFSPKSPDKAHLNLHINSLELGDSAVYFCASSQDAVDYGDSPLHFGNGTRLTVT.

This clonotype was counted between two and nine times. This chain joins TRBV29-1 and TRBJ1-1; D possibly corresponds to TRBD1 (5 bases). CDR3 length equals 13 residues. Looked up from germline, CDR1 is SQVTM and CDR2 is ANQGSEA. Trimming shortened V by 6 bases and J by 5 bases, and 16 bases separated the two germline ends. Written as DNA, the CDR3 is TGCAGCGTCCGGGGCAGACTAGAAACTGAAGCTTTCTTT. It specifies CSVRGRLETEAFF.

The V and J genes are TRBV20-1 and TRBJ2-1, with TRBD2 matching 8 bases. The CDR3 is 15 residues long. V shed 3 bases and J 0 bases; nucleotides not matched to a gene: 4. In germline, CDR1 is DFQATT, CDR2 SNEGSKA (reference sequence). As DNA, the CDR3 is TGCAGTGCTAGTAGAGCGGGGGTCTCCTACAATGAGCAGTTCTTC. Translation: CSASRAGVSYNEQFF.